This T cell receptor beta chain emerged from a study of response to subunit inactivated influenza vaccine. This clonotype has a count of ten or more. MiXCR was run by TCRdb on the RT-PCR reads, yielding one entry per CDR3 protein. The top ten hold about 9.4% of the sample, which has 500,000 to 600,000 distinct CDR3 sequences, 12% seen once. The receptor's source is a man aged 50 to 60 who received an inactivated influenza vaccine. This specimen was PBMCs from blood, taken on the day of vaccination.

CDR3: CASREPGKLDTQYF. DNA of the CDR3: TGTGCCAGCAGGGAACCAGGAAAGCTAGATACGCAGTATTTT. The chain has TRBV12-3 or TRBV12-4 and TRBJ2-3; D is unclear. The CDR3 runs to 14 residues. V lost 6 bases and J lost 5, with 15 bases in between.